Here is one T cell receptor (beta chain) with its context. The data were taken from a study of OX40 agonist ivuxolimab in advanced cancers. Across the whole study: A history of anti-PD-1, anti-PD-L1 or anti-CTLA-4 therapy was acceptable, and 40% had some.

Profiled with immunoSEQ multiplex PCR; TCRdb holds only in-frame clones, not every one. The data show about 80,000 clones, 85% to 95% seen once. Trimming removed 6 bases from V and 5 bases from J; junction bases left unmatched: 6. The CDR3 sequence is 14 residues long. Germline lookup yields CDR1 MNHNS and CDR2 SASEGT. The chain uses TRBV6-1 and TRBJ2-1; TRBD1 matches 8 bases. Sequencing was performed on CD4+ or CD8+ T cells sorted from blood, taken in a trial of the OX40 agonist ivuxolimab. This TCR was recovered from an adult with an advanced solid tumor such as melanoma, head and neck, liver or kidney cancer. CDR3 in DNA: TGTGCCAGCAGAGGTCAGGGGGCCCACAATGAGCAGTTCTTC. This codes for CASRGQGAHNEQFF.